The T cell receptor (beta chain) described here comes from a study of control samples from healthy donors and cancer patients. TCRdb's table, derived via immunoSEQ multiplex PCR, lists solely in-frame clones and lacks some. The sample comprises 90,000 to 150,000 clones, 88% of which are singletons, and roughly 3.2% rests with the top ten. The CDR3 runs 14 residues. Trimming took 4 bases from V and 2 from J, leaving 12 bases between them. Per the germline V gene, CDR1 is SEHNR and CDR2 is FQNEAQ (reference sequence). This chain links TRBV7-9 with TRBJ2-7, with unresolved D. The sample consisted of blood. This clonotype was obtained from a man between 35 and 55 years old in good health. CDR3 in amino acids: CASSSVGGTYEQYF. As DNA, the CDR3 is TGTGCCAGCAGCTCAGTCGGCGGAACCTACGAGCAGTACTTC. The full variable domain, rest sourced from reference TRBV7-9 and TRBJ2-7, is DTGVSQNPRHKITKRGQNVTFRCDPISEHNRLYWYRQTLGQGPEFLTYFQNEAQLEKSRLLSDRFSAERPKGSFSTLEIQRTEQGDSAMYLCASSSVGGTYEQYFGPGTRLTVT.